The subject of this entry is one TCR beta chain. Germline CDR1 reads SGHAT; CDR2 reads FQNNGV. The CDR3 is made up of 15 amino acids. Trimming removed 1 base at V and 6 bases at J, with 15 bases between. The data originate from a study of cytomegalovirus exposure and HLA in healthy donors. The PCR used 60 Vbeta and 13 Jbeta primers. The method was immunoSEQ multiplex PCR; TCRdb's version includes in-frame clones alone and lacks a portion of them. The repertoire includes 70,000 or so clones, roughly 89% of them detected once, and 2% sits in the top ten. The receptor was derived from a woman aged 25-40 years in good health and CMV-seronegative. Sequenced input: PBMCs. This chain uses TRBV11-2 with TRBJ1-2, with D perhaps matching TRBD1 (5 bases). The CDR3 protein is CASSLGVSRADGYTF. CDR3 DNA: TGTGCCAGCAGCTTAGGTGTTAGCAGGGCGGATGGCTACACCTTC.